The clone carrying this T cell receptor beta chain appeared a few times. Its cognate antigen is unknown. The data originate from a study of T cell repertoires in cytomegalovirus infection. As for the study in general: Matching HLA type and CMV infection were both indicated by public TCR beta signatures. Study-level points and caveats: In two of eight donors, the top clonotype was HLA-C-restricted CMV-specific.

MiXCR, applied by TCRdb to the reads, yields one record per CDR3 protein. The sample has fewer than 200,000 distinct CDR3 sequences, 20% to 25% seen once. CDR1 and CDR2 (germline): LGHNA, YSLEER. The CDR3 contains 15 residues. V lost 1 base to trimming and J lost 6 bases, with 13 bases between them. The sample here was CD8+ T cells from cultured PBMCs, taken from culture after CMV antigen stimulation. This chain links TRBV4-3 with TRBJ2-4, with D tentatively TRBD2 (7 bases). This sequence was found in a human donor in good health (CMV status not recorded). Some clones in this sample may be carry-over from other donors' samples. DNA of the CDR3: TGCGCCAGCAGCCAAGCGGGGGGCGATTTAAACATTCAGTACTTC. The encoded protein is CASSQAGGDLNIQYF.